The 5 T cell receptor beta chains below were found in one sample sequenced in a study of T cells in Graves' hyperthyroidism and ophthalmopathy. RNA transcripts gave rise to amplified TCR beta CDR3 regions. TCR CDR3 underwent first-round RT-PCR with the HTBI primer set. Using its own MiXCR run on the multiplex PCR reads, TCRdb lists one record per CDR3 protein. Among around 700,000 distinct CDR3 sequences listed, approximately 18% were seen once. Sequenced material: blood. The receptors were gathered from a woman aged 45-59 years with Graves' hyperthyroidism that later progressed to Graves' ophthalmopathy.

There are many counts of this clonotype. The V and J genes are TRBV2 and TRBJ1-2; D not certain. Trimming stripped 1 base from V and 0 bases from J, with 12 bases between. The CDR3 contains 16 residues. The germline V gene encodes CDR1 SNHLY and CDR2 FYNNEI. CDR3 amino acids: CASSEDSANPNYGYTF. In DNA, the CDR3 is TGTGCCAGCAGTGAAGACTCGGCGAACCCTAACTATGGCTACACCTTC.

This clonotype was counted only a few times. The chain joins TRBV6-5 to TRBJ1-5; D ambiguous. Trimming left V 0 bases short and J 1 base short, with 4 bases between. The CDR3 runs 14 residues. Germline lookup yields CDR1 MNHEY and CDR2 SVGAGI. The CDR3 here is CASSYSTSNQPQHF. In DNA, the CDR3 is TGTGCCAGCAGTTACTCGACAAGCAATCAGCCCCAGCATTTT.

The DNA of the CDR3 is TGTGCCAGTAGTACCCGGGCGACAGGGAACACTGAAGCTTTCTTT. Amino acid sequence: CASSTRATGNTEAFF. V is TRBV19 and J is TRBJ1-1; possibly TRBD1 for D (6 bases). The germline CDR1 and CDR2 sequences are LNHDA and SQIVND (reference sequence). V lost 4 bases and J lost 1, with 13 bases in between. This CDR3 region has 15 residues.

Worth noting for this clonotype: The junction departs from the called germline gene at one end, perhaps through a read error. This chain's CDR3 is CSGEQGGSTEAFF. For the CDR3, the DNA is TGCAGCGGTGAACAGGGGGGGAGTACTGAAGCTTTCTTT. The chain employs TRBV29-1 and TRBJ1-1, with 8 bases aligning to TRBD1. This CDR3 contains 13 residues. CDR1 and CDR2 (germline): SQVTM, ANQGSEA. The full variable domain, with the rest looked up from reference TRBV29-1 and TRBJ1-1, is SAVISQKPSRDICQRGTSLTIQCQVDSQVTMMFWYRQQPGQSLTLIATANQGSEATYESGFVIDKFPISRPNLTFSTLTVSNMSPEDSSIYLCSGEQGGSTEAFFGQGTRLTVV.

J is TRBJ1-2 and V is TRBV19, with a possible D match to TRBD1 (6 bases). Germline V lookup: CDR1 LNHDA, CDR2 SQIVND (reference sequence). The ends were cut back, 10 bases at V and 1 base at J, with 16 bases in the middle. This CDR3 contains 14 residues. The CDR3 region is CATKAGGLNYGYTF. In DNA, the CDR3 is TGTGCCACCAAAGCCGGGGGCCTTAACTATGGCTACACCTTC.